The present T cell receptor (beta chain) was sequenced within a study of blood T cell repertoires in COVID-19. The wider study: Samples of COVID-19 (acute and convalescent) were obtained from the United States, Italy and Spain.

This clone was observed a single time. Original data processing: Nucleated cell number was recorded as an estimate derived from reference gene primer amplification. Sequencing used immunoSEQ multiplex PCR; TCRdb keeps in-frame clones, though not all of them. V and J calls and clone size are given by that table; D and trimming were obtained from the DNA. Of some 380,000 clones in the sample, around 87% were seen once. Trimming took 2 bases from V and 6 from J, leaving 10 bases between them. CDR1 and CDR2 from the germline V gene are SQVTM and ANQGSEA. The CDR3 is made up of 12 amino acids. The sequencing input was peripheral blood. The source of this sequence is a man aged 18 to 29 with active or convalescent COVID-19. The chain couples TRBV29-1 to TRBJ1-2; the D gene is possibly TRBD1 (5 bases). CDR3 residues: CSVERQGDGYTF. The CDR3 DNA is TGCAGCGTTGAAAGGCAGGGTGATGGCTACACCTTC.